These 17 T cell receptor beta chains were sequenced from one sample in a study of response to subunit inactivated influenza vaccine (dated 2018 in TCRdb). Library generation was performed with RT-PCR. Sequencing used an Illumina HiSeq 2500. TCRdb reprocessing: public reads trimmed at Q25 with fastp, clones called with MiXCR, in-frame beta chains kept. For every CDR3 protein sequence, its rows merge into one entry that carries the most common genes and DNA. In all, the sample holds about 620,000 distinct CDR3 sequences, and approximately 10% of those were seen once. Approximately 10% of the sample is held by the ten biggest clonotypes. Another study also made use of these data, one on T cells expressing NK-cell markers. The second investigation adds: TCR beta cDNA libraries were made by 5'RACE template switching that added a universal primer site and unique molecular identifiers.

The material was PBMCs from blood, obtained on the day of vaccination. The receptors here all came from a man in his fifties or sixties who received an inactivated influenza vaccine. Donor details come from another sample of the same person, matched by shared clones.

The chain recombines TRBV29-1 with TRBJ2-3; D ambiguous. The CDR3 spans 11 residues. V was shortened by 6 bases and J by 2 bases, with 6 bases between the two germline ends. CDR1 and CDR2 (germline): SQVTM, ANQGSEA. This chain's CDR3 is CSVRPTDTQYF. CDR3 nucleotides: TGCAGCGTCCGGCCCACAGATACGCAGTATTTT.

The chain is built from TRBV12-3 or TRBV12-4 and TRBJ2-3; D gene uncertain. Trimming cost V 6 bases and J 5 bases, with 12 bases left between them. The CDR3 runs 13 residues. CDR3 amino acids: CASRGLHRDTQYF. Written as DNA, the CDR3 is TGTGCCAGCAGAGGGCTACATAGAGATACGCAGTATTTT.

Ten or more counts support this clonotype. One end of the junction does not line up with germline, which may come from a read error. The chain is built from TRBV18 and TRBJ2-3; tentatively, D is TRBD1 or TRBD2 (6 bases each). This CDR3 is built from 13 residues. Germline V gene data show CDR1 as KGHSH and CDR2 as LQKENI. The CDR3 loop is CASSPGAADTQYF. The CDR3 bases are TGCGCCAGCAGCCCGGGGGCAGCAGATACGCAGTATTTT.

This sequence joins TRBV20-1 and TRBJ2-5; TRBD2 aligns across 9 bases. Losses at the gene ends were 8 bases for V and 5 bases for J; bases not matched to a gene: 9. Germline CDR1 reads DFQATT; CDR2 reads SNEGSKA (reference sequence). The CDR3 runs to 13 residues. Here the CDR3 reads CSCVAGVSETQYF. Written as DNA, the CDR3 is TGCAGTTGTGTAGCGGGGGTTAGTGAGACCCAGTACTTC.

CDR3 residues: CAWSGGANEQFF. CDR3 coding DNA: TGTGCCTGGAGTGGGGGGGCGAATGAGCAGTTCTTC. V and J are TRBV30 and TRBJ2-1, with D possibly called TRBD1 or TRBD2 (6 bases each). The ends were cut back, 1 base at V and 7 bases at J, with 8 bases in the middle. The CDR3 covers 12 residues. Looked up from germline, CDR1 is GTSNPN and CDR2 is SVGIG (reference sequence).

In this sample, this clonotype turned up a few times. The rearrangement joins TRBV7-2 to TRBJ2-3; 10 bases fit TRBD2. Trimming at V came to 4 bases and at J to 6 bases, leaving 10 bases not matched to a gene. This CDR3 spans 16 amino acids. CDR1 SGHTA and CDR2 FQGNSA come from the germline V gene. The CDR3 sequence: CASSSGVAGGWDTQYF. DNA of the CDR3: TGTGCCAGCAGCTCCGGTGTAGCGGGGGGCTGGGATACGCAGTATTTT. The variable domain in full, with the rest retrieved from reference TRBV7-2 and TRBJ2-3, is GAGVSQSPSNKVTEKGKDVELRCDPISGHTALYWYRQSLGQGLEFLIYFQGNSAPDKSGLPSDRFSAERTGGSVSTLTIQRTQQEDSAVYLCASSSGVAGGWDTQYFGPGTRLTVL.

This CDR3 reads CASSSRGQVGNEQFF. The DNA for the CDR3 is TGTGCCAGCAGTTCCCGGGGTCAAGTGGGTAATGAGCAGTTCTTC. The J gene is TRBJ2-1, the V gene TRBV28, with D perhaps matching TRBD2 (5 bases). V lost 4 bases and J 7 bases, leaving 17 bases between the germline ends. This CDR3 contains 15 residues. Germline V lookup: CDR1 MDHEN, CDR2 SYDVKM.

This clonotype was observed a few times. This chain links TRBV7-9 with TRBJ2-2, with a possible D match to TRBD1 (6 bases). The CDR3 loop spans 15 amino acids. Trimming shortened V by 2 bases and J by 6 bases, and 13 bases separated the two germline ends. Germline V lookup: CDR1 SEHNR, CDR2 FQNEAQ (reference sequence). The DNA for the CDR3 is TGTGCCAGCAGCTTATCGGGACAACGAGCCGGGGAGCTGTTTTTT. Amino acid sequence: CASSLSGQRAGELFF.

This clonotype occurred a few times. The J gene is TRBJ2-3, the V gene TRBV9, with D possibly matching TRBD1 (5 bases). The CDR3 runs to 14 residues. The V end lost 0 bases, the J end lost 4 bases, and 9 bases lay between the germline ends. Germline lookup yields CDR1 SGDLS and CDR2 YYNGEE. This CDR3 is CASSVGRASDTQYF. The CDR3 nucleotides are TGTGCCAGCAGCGTAGGCAGGGCCTCAGATACGCAGTATTTT.

The J gene is TRBJ2-3, the V gene TRBV2; the D gene is possibly TRBD2 (6 bases). Trimming pared 9 bases from V and 2 bases from J, leaving 18 bases between. CDR3 size: 15 residues. Germline V gives CDR1 SNHLY, CDR2 FYNNEI. The CDR3 is CAREVAGRSTDTQYF. The DNA of the CDR3 is TGTGCCAGGGAGGTGGCGGGACGTTCCACAGATACGCAGTATTTT.

The V and J genes are TRBV2 and TRBJ2-1, with D perhaps matching TRBD1 or TRBD2 (6 bases each). V dropped 8 bases and J dropped 3 bases, with 14 bases sitting between them. CDR3 length: 14 residues. Germline CDR1 is SNHLY and CDR2 is FYNNEI. CDR3 bases: TGTGCCAGCTGTCGGGGGCCCCTCTACAATGAGCAGTTCTTC. Translating gives CASCRGPLYNEQFF.

This clonotype showed up just a few times. The chain uses TRBV28 and TRBJ2-5; maybe TRBD1 (5 bases). The V and J ends lost 1 base and 6 bases respectively, with 18 bases between them. The CDR3 loop spans 16 amino acids. Germline V CDR1 and CDR2: MDHEN, SYDVKM. This chain's CDR3 is CASSLFKRGAGKTQYF. DNA for the CDR3: TGTGCCAGCAGTTTATTCAAACGTGGGGCAGGGAAGACCCAGTACTTC.

This clonotype was found a few times. This chain uses TRBV13 with TRBJ2-1; 10 bases align to TRBD1. CDR1 and CDR2 from the germline V gene are PRHDT and FYEKMQ (reference sequence). This CDR3 has 15 residues. J lost 5 bases, V lost 7 bases, and 8 bases had no gene match. CDR3 nucleotide sequence: TGTGCCAGCAACCGGGACAGGGGCGTGAACAATGAGCAGTTCTTC. This gives the protein CASNRDRGVNNEQFF.

This clonotype has a handful of counts. This chain connects TRBV27 to TRBJ2-1; unclear D gene. Trimming removed 4 bases from V and 0 bases from J, with 13 bases in between. Germline V CDR1 and CDR2: MNHEY, SMNVEV (reference sequence). The CDR3 is 16 amino acids. The CDR3 DNA reads TGTGCCAGCAGTTCCCTTGGTCCGAGCTCCTACAATGAGCAGTTCTTC. Translating gives CASSSLGPSSYNEQFF.

At least ten counts were recorded for this clonotype. The chain has TRBV11-2 and TRBJ1-1; D gene unclear. Germline CDR1 is SGHAT and CDR2 is FQNNGV. V lost 1 base to trimming and J lost 0 bases, with 12 bases between them. The length of the CDR3 is 16 residues. The DNA of the CDR3 is TGTGCCAGCAGCTTAGGGGTTACTTACATGAACACTGAAGCTTTCTTT. This translates into CASSLGVTYMNTEAFF.

The chain carries TRBV28 and TRBJ1-5; 7 bases line up with TRBD1. Germline V lookup: CDR1 MDHEN, CDR2 SYDVKM. CDR3 size: 14 residues. The ends lost 5 bases at V and 3 bases at J; junction bases unmatched: 4. The CDR3 nucleotides are TGTGCCAGCAGTCAAGGACAGGTCAATCAGCCCCAGCATTTT. Its protein product is CASSQGQVNQPQHF.

The chain joins TRBV7-6 to TRBJ2-2; D possibly uses TRBD1 or TRBD2 (5 bases each). The germline gives CDR1 SGHVS, CDR2 FNYEAQ. This CDR3 contains 12 residues. With 6 bases removed from V and 6 bases from J, the gap between germline ends came to 8 bases. The chain's CDR3 is CASRLGPGELFF. DNA for the CDR3: TGTGCCAGCAGATTGGGACCCGGGGAGCTGTTTTTT.